This section outlines one T cell receptor (beta chain) sequence together with its context. This clone was picked up one time. Its antigen remains undetermined. No quality values exist for individual bases; no much larger clone is one base distant. Receptors were amplified or captured by the immunoSEQ multiplex PCR assay. The multiplex PCR relied on a mix of 60 forward primers for TCR Vbeta segments and 13 reverse primers for TCR Jbeta segments. The CDR3 region of rearranged TCR beta genes was amplified from genomic DNA by a multiplex PCR assay. The amplified TCR beta libraries were sequenced on the Illumina HiSeq System as 87-base-pair reads. For the original study's pipeline: A later analysis tallied about 77 million unique TCR beta chains across the 640 or so repertoires, and about 12 million of those chains were shared by two or more donors. To remove PCR and sequencing errors, raw reads were error-corrected and collapsed into unique sequences using a nearest-neighbor algorithm that merged closely related sequences. Alignment of CDR3 sequences to IMGT reference sequences was used to assign V, D and J gene segments. Each retained sequence needed at least a six-nucleotide match to both a V gene segment and a J gene segment. A rearrangement was called productive if the CDR3 had no stop codons and remained in frame with V and J, and every other rearrangement was called non-productive. CDR3 was defined according to IMGT convention as the region running from the second conserved V-encoded cysteine to the conserved J-encoded phenylalanine. The earlier analysis of 500 to 750 of the donors excluded any sequence lacking an unambiguous match to a single V gene segment. In an earlier analysis of 587 of the donors, a V segment was called functional when productive rearrangements were above 56.7%, and segregating when the standard deviation between donors exceeded 5%. A statistical classification framework was built for diagnosing cytomegalovirus status from the catalog of TCR beta chain sequences. In a later analysis, V and J genes were assigned by comparing TCR nucleotide sequences against IMGT/GENE-DB human TR gene sequences. In a later analysis, CDR3 sequences and most-parsimonious VDJ recombination scenarios were assigned using the TCRdist pipeline. In a later analysis, each TCR beta chain was defined by its CDR3 amino acid sequence together with its V-gene family, and reads lacking a unique V-gene family were excluded. In a later analysis, 550 to 650 highly shared, low-generation-probability nucleotide sequences were removed to address suspected cross-contamination and a sequencing artifact. In a later analysis, a clonal expansion index for each public chain was calculated from normalized within-repertoire ranks of inferred template counts. Generation probabilities in a later analysis came from a VDJ recombination model fitted to out-of-frame rearrangements, and those results were checked against IGoR. A later analysis scored TCR-TCR, TCR-HLA and TCR-CMV co-occurrence with hypergeometric tests, applying a repertoire-size bias correction to TCR pairs. A later analysis estimated false discovery rates by permuting HLA or CMV assignments 20 times. A later analysis grouped co-occurring TCRs with DBSCAN, adding TCRdist sequence similarity when clustering within HLA-allele-positive subsets. Co-occurrence clustering excluded repertoires with fewer than 30,000 or more than 120,000 public chains, plus five with anomalous nucleotide sharing. The source is immuneACCESS, and TCRdb retained only in-frame sequences with V and J called. Part of the clones is not carried over; for the studies checked, unresolved V genes explain less than half of this, and the remainder is unexplained. The V and J calls and clone size are taken from that table; D and trimming were inferred from the DNA. The sample table lists tens of thousands of clones, roughly 70% of them with a count of one. 20% to 25% of the sample is taken by the ten largest.

These data originate in a study of cytomegalovirus exposure and HLA in healthy donors (TCRdb year 2017). About the investigation overall: In an earlier analysis of 550 to 750 of the donors, 250 to 300 Gb of sequence data and 95 million to 130 million unique TCR beta sequences from 150 million to 200 million T cells were reported. The genetic ancestry cluster associated with self-reported Caucasian donors included around four fifths of the 398 genotyped donors. Roughly 5 DR-DQ haplotypes were handled as single units for association and clustering, since linkage in the cohort was strong. All discovery cohort repertoires had been generated using a single sequencing platform. The later analysis used no new phenotypic data to find candidate immune exposures, relying instead on TCR beta sequences and their occurrence across donors. An earlier analysis of roughly 600 of the donors used high-throughput TCR beta sequencing to judge whether each TCR beta V gene segment behaved as functional or pseudogenic. An early release covering roughly 640 HLA-typed donors comprised approximately 300 gigabases of sequencing data and tens of millions of unique TCR sequences. Using immunosequencing, the study profiled T cell repertoires from approximately 700 subjects and related those repertoires to cytomegalovirus serostatus. Typing coverage varied by locus: about 620-640 donors for A, B, C, DRB1 and DQB1; roughly 520 for DQA1; 606 for DPA1; approximately 450 for DPB1. Across 300 to 400 genotyped donors of the cohort, an average of roughly 250,000 unique TCR beta nucleotide sequences per donor were sequenced, and around 19% of those sequences were non-productive. In addition to the first cohort of 650 to 800 subjects, a separate validation cohort of about 120 different subjects was used. Genome-wide SNP genotypes for about 60% of the roughly 700 donors were used in a later genetic analysis, which treated that subset as a discovery cohort. Both class I and class II loci were covered by HLA typing, at four-digit resolution. The study aimed to test whether cataloging public T cell receptors could reveal signatures of past pathogen exposure. A later analysis re-analyzed previously published TCR beta repertoires from hundreds of donors and added high-resolution HLA genotyping to study TCR occurrence patterns. To predict cytomegalovirus infection status, the study brought together high-throughput TCR immunosequencing, statistical association of individual TCRs with disease status, and machine learning. Donor age, sex, ethnicity and CMV serostatus were compiled together with the repertoire data.

The cohort comprised fewer than 700 healthy bone marrow donors. All cohort members were sampled while nominally healthy, although unrecorded immune exposures were likely present. The donor was CMV seropositive and was included in the group of 250 to 300 seropositive cohort members. A peripheral blood sample was collected from each donor, and TCR beta sequencing was performed on peripheral blood mononuclear cells. Genomic DNA was extracted from the blood cell samples with the Qiagen DNeasy Blood Extraction Kit. Looking up the germline V gene (reference sequence) yields CDR1 GTSNPN and CDR2 SVGIG. Germline trimming amounts to 7 bases on V and 6 bases on J, with 9 as the count of junction bases outside the gene matches. The CDR3, cysteine through phenylalanine, is 13 amino acids long. Of all the DNA, just the CDR3 is kept, 39 bases in frame from base 1. Points the paper makes about the study in general: In a later analysis, most CMV-associated TCR beta chains were found to appear HLA-restricted, with HLA associations seemingly driven largely by CMV exposure. Because counts were too low, 15 to 20 rarely observed V segments, including chromosome 9 orphons, were excluded from the earlier analysis of some 590 of the donors. In an earlier analysis of roughly 560 of the donors, most TCR beta V segments were observed in productive rearrangements about 90% or about 30% of the time, broadly matching IMGT annotations. Immune exposure information for the cohort was limited to CMV serostatus. Because HLA typing was missing for some donors at each locus, association tests included only the typed subset. The presence/absence analyses assumed that sequencing depth was roughly uniform across donors, and that assumption may not be true. At a false discovery rate of 0.05, a later analysis linked some 18,000 TCR beta sequences to specific HLA alleles. A later analysis reported that several top co-occurrence clusters appeared linked to parvovirus B19, influenza, CMV and Epstein-Barr virus. Strong co-occurrence of HLA alleles, especially DR and DQ, made assigning TCR associations to individual alleles difficult. According to a later analysis, TCR association rates differed among HLA loci, with DRB1 alleles showing the most associated TCRs and HLA-C alleles showing the fewest. While some public TCRs were present in many individuals, most TCR sequences turned up only very rarely across donors. Linkage disequilibrium might explain the correlated functional status among segregating V segments, but an unknown experimental factor could not be excluded. The sequencing pipeline was judged likely to have produced a cluster of highly shared sequence variants as a technical artifact. In vitro tests confirmed that three of the cytomegalovirus-associated TCR beta chains recognize cytomegalovirus antigens. The classifier was reported to diagnose cytomegalovirus status with high specificity and sensitivity in both the original cohort and the validation cohort. The cohort was sequenced for TCR beta chains only, and without alpha or paired-chain data the features that could be detected were limited. A total of roughly 160 TCR beta chains were listed by the study as associated with cytomegalovirus. A further reported finding was that TCR beta sequences accurately predicted the HLA-A and HLA-B alleles for most subjects in the first cohort. In a later genetic analysis, a missense DCLRE1C variant was associated with V-gene and J-gene trimming of TCR beta chains, and the association was replicated in an independent cohort. A later analysis found that HLA-associated TCR beta chains were more clonally expanded and had lower generation probabilities than equally common non-associated chains. A later genetic analysis reported fewer N-insertions in productive TCRs among donors in an Asian-associated ancestry cluster than the roughly 700-donor mean. The authors suggested that the approach could potentially be generalized to other disease states and immunological phenotypes. Some IMGT-functional V segments, including TRBV6-2 and TRBV6-3, could not be told apart with the 87-base-pair reads, so those segments were excluded.

Sample: PBMCs. This sequence was found in a man in his fifties or sixties in good health and CMV-seropositive. The chain was built from TRBV30 and TRBJ1-2, and 9 junction bases match TRBD1. At the DNA level, the sequence is TGTGCCTCCGCGGGGGACAGGGACCATGGCTACACCTTC. Translated, this gives CASAGDRDHGYTF. Beyond the CDR3, the reference TRBV30 and TRBJ1-2 genes provide the residues; the full variable domain reads: SQTIHQWPATLVQPVGSPLSLECTVEGTSNPNLYWYRQAAGRGLQLLFYSVGIGQISSEVPQNLSASRPQDRQFILSSKKLLLSDSGFYLCASAGDRDHGYTFGSGTRLTVV.